This TCR beta chain was documented in a study of PD-1 blockade in classical Hodgkin lymphoma. By share of the sample, this clone is medium-sized. The CDR3 length is 17 residues. Germline V gives CDR1 MGHRA, CDR2 YSYEKL. V shed 6 bases, J shed 2 bases, and the junction held 5 bases outside the gene matches. Time point noted: cycle 4 day 1 (C4D1), after about 6 weeks of nivolumab. All patients experienced relapse after autologous stem cell transplantation, and brentuximab vedotin exposure was variable. Using immunoSEQ multiplex PCR, the repertoire was profiled, and TCRdb retains in-frame clones only, with some absent. This sample yields 25,000 to 35,000 clones, of which roughly 75% are seen a single time; roughly 16% belongs to the top ten.

The sequences come from peripheral blood mononuclear cells (PBMCs), collected before the fourth cycle of nivolumab. The rearrangement links TRBV4-1 to TRBJ2-1; 15 bases are a match to TRBD2. The origin of this receptor is a human donor with classical Hodgkin lymphoma. The CDR3 DNA is TGCGCCAGCAGACTCCGGACTAGCGGGAGGGCCTACAATGAGCAGTTCTTC. It is translated as CASRLRTSGRAYNEQFF.